What follows are 25 T cell receptor beta chains derived from one specimen sequenced in a study of blood T cell repertoires in COVID-19. The table came from immunoSEQ multiplex PCR; TCRdb's copy has only in-frame clones and leaves some out. The data hold about 440,000 clones, with about nine tenths observed a single time. What was sequenced was PBMCs or T cells enriched from blood (not recorded which). The receptors stem from a man aged 18 to 29 who had recovered from COVID-19.

CDR3 sequence reads: CASSPISGGHEQFF. As DNA, the CDR3 is TGTGCCAGCAGCCCCATTAGCGGGGGCCATGAGCAGTTCTTC. The chain employs TRBV27 and TRBJ2-1; TRBD2 aligns across 9 bases. From germline, CDR1 is MNHEY and CDR2 SMNVEV (reference sequence). This CDR3 spans 14 amino acids. Germline trimming cut 6 bases from V and 8 bases from J; bases unmatched to any gene: 8.

The chain is built from TRBV9 and TRBJ1-2; D gene unclear. Germline V gene data show CDR1 as SGDLS and CDR2 as YYNGEE. The CDR3 spans 19 residues. V gave up 4 bases and J gave up 8 bases, with 33 bases separating them. The CDR3 region has the DNA TGTGCCAGCAGCTCGGCTCTGGAGCTCCCACGGAGTTTGGCGTGGGGCTACACCTTC. This sequence encodes CASSSALELPRSLAWGYTF.

The V call is TRBV3-1 (or the pseudogene TRBV3-2), the J call TRBJ1-4; D unresolved. The CDR3 runs 14 residues. The germline CDR1 and CDR2 sequences are LGHDT and YNNKEL (reference sequence). V lost 3 bases, J lost 5 bases, and 10 bases lay in between. CDR3: CASSHLGRNEKLFF. The CDR3 DNA reads as TGTGCCAGCAGCCATCTGGGGAGGAATGAAAAACTGTTTTTT.

The chain combines TRBV7-2 with TRBJ1-5; unclear D gene. V dropped 1 base and J dropped 2 bases, with 9 bases sitting between them. This CDR3 is built from 15 residues. Germline V gene sequence: CDR1 SGHTA, CDR2 FQGNSA. CDR3 sequence reads: CASSLGGVGNQPQHF. The CDR3 DNA sequence: TGTGCCAGCAGCTTAGGGGGAGTTGGCAATCAGCCCCAGCATTTT.

This sequence joins TRBV28 and TRBJ2-1, with 9 positions matching TRBD2. Germline-derived CDR1 and CDR2 are MDHEN and SYDVKM. V was pared by 2 bases and J by 3 bases, with 5 bases of the junction left unmatched. The CDR3 sequence is 16 residues long. The CDR3 DNA reads TGTGCCAGCAGTTTAGTAGGAGCGGGAGGCTACAATGAGCAGTTCTTC. Its translation is CASSLVGAGGYNEQFF.

This chain joins TRBV9 and TRBJ1-4; the D gene is possibly TRBD1 (6 bases). Germline V gene data show CDR1 as SGDLS and CDR2 as YYNGEE. This CDR3 spans 14 amino acids. V lost 4 bases and J 8 bases, leaving 15 bases between the germline ends. In nucleotides, the CDR3 is TGTGCCAGCAGCAAACAGGGAGGGACGGAAAAACTGTTTTTT. Translated, it gives CASSKQGGTEKLFF. The whole variable domain, filled in from reference TRBV9 and TRBJ1-4, reads DSGVTQTPKHLITATGQRVTLRCSPRSGDLSVYWYQQSLDQGLQFLIQYYNGEERAKGNILERFSAQQFPDLHSELNLSSLELGDSALYFCASSKQGGTEKLFFGSGTQLSVL.

The chain couples TRBV24-1 to TRBJ2-3; TRBD1 aligns across 7 bases. V lost 5 bases and J lost 2; bases outside the gene matches: 9. This CDR3 spans 16 amino acids. In germline, CDR1 is KGHDR, CDR2 SFDVKD. CDR3 residues: CATSGHGTALTDTQYF. The CDR3 DNA sequence: TGTGCCACCAGTGGTCACGGGACAGCCCTCACAGATACGCAGTATTTT.

In its sample, this clone was seen a few times. V usage is TRBV9 and J usage is TRBJ2-3, with 15 bases matching TRBD2. The V gene end was trimmed by 2 bases and the J gene end by 3 bases; junction bases not matched to a gene: 1. CDR1 SGDLS and CDR2 YYNGEE come from the germline V gene. The CDR3 is 16 amino acids. The CDR3 region is CASSVGTSGGTDTQYF. As DNA, the CDR3 is TGTGCCAGCAGCGTCGGGACTAGCGGGGGGACAGATACGCAGTATTTT.

The chain is built from TRBV9 and TRBJ2-2, with 8 bases identical to TRBD2. CDR1 and CDR2 (germline): SGDLS, YYNGEE. The CDR3 length is 15 residues. J was trimmed by 1 base and V by 6 bases; bases with no gene match: 5. The CDR3 DNA reads TGTGCCAGCACCACTAGCGGCAAGAACACCGGGGAGCTGTTTTTT. Its protein product is CASTTSGKNTGELFF.

The chain links TRBV5-8 to TRBJ1-1; D is ambiguous. Germline lookup yields CDR1 SGHTS and CDR2 YDEGEE. This CDR3 region has 12 residues. V was shortened by 4 bases and J by 7 bases, with 11 bases between the two germline ends. CDR3 amino acids: CASSLTRVEAFF. CDR3 in DNA: TGTGCCAGCAGCCTGACCCGGGTTGAAGCTTTCTTT.

The count of this clone is one. The V gene is TRBV4-1, the J gene TRBJ2-5; 8 nucleotides match TRBD2. Per the germline V gene, CDR1 is MGHRA and CDR2 is YSYEKL. V lost 0 bases and J lost 1; bases outside the gene matches: 4. CDR3 size: 16 residues. The CDR3 reads CASSQDPAGAQETQYF. In DNA form, the CDR3 reads TGCGCCAGCAGCCAAGATCCAGCGGGGGCCCAAGAGACCCAGTACTTC.

The chain links TRBV30 to TRBJ1-2; D gene uncertain. V lost 0 bases to trimming and J lost 2 bases, with 16 bases between them. This CDR3 is built from 16 residues. The germline CDR1 and CDR2 sequences are GTSNPN and SVGIG (reference sequence). Here the CDR3 reads CAWSVLKKRLNYGYTF. The CDR3 nucleotides read TGTGCCTGGAGTGTACTGAAAAAGAGACTAAACTATGGCTACACCTTC. The whole variable domain, filled in from reference TRBV30 and TRBJ1-2, reads SQTIHQWPATLVQPVGSPLSLECTVEGTSNPNLYWYRQAAGRGLQLLFYSVGIGQISSEVPQNLSASRPQDRQFILSSKKLLLSDSGFYLCAWSVLKKRLNYGYTFGSGTRLTVV.

This CDR3 reads CASSLGADSGNTIYF. The CDR3 region has the DNA TGTGCCAGCAGCTTGGGAGCTGACTCTGGAAACACCATATATTTT. The V gene is TRBV5-4, the J gene TRBJ1-3; D remains unclear. V was cut by 0 bases and J by 0 bases, with 7 bases left in between. Germline V gives CDR1 SGHNT, CDR2 YYREEE (reference sequence). The CDR3 covers 15 residues.

V usage is TRBV9 and J usage is TRBJ2-5; 11 nucleotides line up with TRBD2. V shed 3 bases, J shed 4 bases, and the junction held 5 bases outside the gene matches. Germline V gene data show CDR1 as SGDLS and CDR2 as YYNGEE. CDR3 length: 15 residues. The CDR3 sequence: CASSGSGGARETQYF. CDR3 sequence (DNA): TGTGCCAGCAGCGGTAGCGGGGGGGCCAGAGAGACCCAGTACTTC. Together with reference TRBV9 and TRBJ2-5, the CDR3 gives the full variable domain: DSGVTQTPKHLITATGQRVTLRCSPRSGDLSVYWYQQSLDQGLQFLIQYYNGEERAKGNILERFSAQQFPDLHSELNLSSLELGDSALYFCASSGSGGARETQYFGPGTRLLVL.

The chain has TRBV7-3 and TRBJ2-1; TRBD1 is a possible D gene (6 bases). This CDR3 contains 13 residues. Germline-derived CDR1 and CDR2 are SGHTA and FQGTGA. V was trimmed by 3 bases and J by 5 bases, leaving 8 bases between them. The CDR3 here is CASSFRQDNEQFF. DNA of the CDR3: TGTGCCAGCAGCTTTAGACAGGACAATGAGCAGTTCTTC. Based on the CDR3 plus reference TRBV7-3 and TRBJ2-1, the full variable domain is GAGVSQTPSNKVTEKGKYVELRCDPISGHTALYWYRQSLGQGPEFLIYFQGTGAADDSGLPNDRFFAVRPEGSVSTLKIQRTERGDSAVYLCASSFRQDNEQFFGPGTRLTVL.

This clone has just one count. The V gene is TRBV1, the J gene TRBJ2-2; the table's D call TRBD2 went unverified against the DNA. TRBV1 corresponds to a pseudogene. The CDR3 contains 14 residues. This CDR3 is CTSSQRRGAGELFF. Here the CDR3 DNA reads TGCACCAGCAGCCAAAGGCGGGGGGCCGGGGAGCTGTTTTTT.

The chain joins TRBV14 to TRBJ1-1, with a tentative D call TRBD1 (6 bases). Trimming left V 1 base short and J 7 bases short, with 10 bases between. Germline V gene lookup returns CDR1 SGHDN and CDR2 FVKESK. This CDR3 region has 13 residues. The CDR3 sequence is CASSQGAGVEAFF. As DNA, the CDR3 is TGTGCCAGCAGCCAAGGGGCAGGGGTTGAAGCTTTCTTT.

The chain uses TRBV4-1 and TRBJ1-2, with D unresolved. V lost 1 base and J lost 6, with 9 bases in between. From germline, CDR1 is MGHRA and CDR2 YSYEKL. The CDR3 totals 13 residues. The CDR3 DNA reads TGCGCCAGCAGCCAAGCTCAGGTTAATGGCTACACCTTC. Translated, it gives CASSQAQVNGYTF.

This chain connects TRBV2 to TRBJ2-5; tentative D call: TRBD2 (7 bases). The CDR3 sequence is 11 residues long. Germline values: CDR1 SNHLY, CDR2 FYNNEI. As DNA, the CDR3 is TGTGCGGGGGGGACAAAAGAGACCCAGTACTTC. Translated: CAGGTKETQYF.

V gene TRBV10-3 combines with J gene TRBJ2-7, with 8 bases identical to TRBD1. CDR1 and CDR2 (germline): ENHRY, SYGVKD. V was clipped by 3 bases and J by 3 bases; unmatched bases: 7. CDR3 length: 15 residues. The CDR3 sequence is CAISDDRGEGYEQYF. The CDR3, as DNA: TGTGCCATCAGTGATGACAGGGGAGAGGGCTACGAGCAGTACTTC.

This chain connects TRBV7-3 to TRBJ2-1, with 8 bases matching TRBD2. After removal of 5 bases from V and 12 bases from J, the junction contained 6 bases not matched to a gene. The CDR3 covers 12 residues. Germline-derived CDR1 and CDR2 are SGHTA and FQGTGA. CDR3 coding DNA: TGTGCCAGCAGCCTCCCAAGCGGGAGGCAGTTCTTC. Amino acid sequence: CASSLPSGRQFF.

This chain links TRBV27 with TRBJ1-1; D gene unclear. Trimming removed 8 bases from V and 0 bases from J, with 10 bases in between. CDR1 is MNHEY and CDR2 is SMNVEV in the germline V gene (reference sequence). The CDR3 extends over 13 amino acids. The CDR3 nucleotides are TGTGCCAGCCGCGGGAGTTTGAACACTGAAGCTTTCTTT. The encoded protein is CASRGSLNTEAFF.

This chain connects TRBV7-2 to TRBJ2-7; 11 bases fit TRBD2. Germline CDR1 and CDR2: SGHTA and FQGNSA. J was trimmed by 2 bases and V by 5 bases; bases with no gene match: 8. The CDR3 length is 16 residues. CDR3 DNA sequence: TGTGCCAGCAGCCCACGGGGACTAGCGGACACCTACGAGCAGTACTTC. Protein product: CASSPRGLADTYEQYF.

The rearrangement joins TRBV5-1 to TRBJ1-1; 10 nucleotides align to TRBD1. This CDR3 spans 16 amino acids. The trim removed 7 bases at V and 4 bases at J, leaving 13 bases unmatched. CDR1 is SGHRS and CDR2 is YFSETQ in the germline V gene. Written as DNA, the CDR3 is TGCGCCAGCCGGTTAAACGGACAGGGGGGTGGCACTGAAGCTTTCTTT. As protein: CASRLNGQGGGTEAFF.

J is TRBJ2-7 and V is TRBV6-5; tentatively, D is TRBD1 (5 bases). CDR1 is MNHEY, CDR2 SVGAGI, per germline. Trimming stripped 3 bases from V and 5 bases from J, with 11 bases between. The CDR3 runs to 13 residues. Here the CDR3 DNA reads TGTGCCAGCAGTTATAGGGGCGTCGACGAGCAGTACTTC. Translating it yields CASSYRGVDEQYF.